This passage covers 19 T cell receptor beta chains from one sample sequenced in a study of shared clonotypes between healthy human individuals. In the naive CD8 group, cells lacked CD45RO and were positively selected for CCR7, so terminally differentiated effector memory CD45RA+ cells were left out. Only in-frame clones appear in the TCRdb table, and some are missing; sequencing was by immunoSEQ multiplex PCR. The sample comprises hundreds of thousands of clones, around 96% of which are singletons, and roughly 0.12% rests with the top ten. The specimen was naive CD8+ T cells sorted from blood. All receptors derive from a woman in her twenties or thirties in good health.

The rearrangement links TRBV11-3 to TRBJ2-2; D unclear. This CDR3 region has 12 residues. Trimming shortened V by 2 bases and J by 8 bases, and 6 bases separated the two germline ends. In germline, CDR1 is SGHNT, CDR2 YENEEA. The CDR3 region has the DNA TGTGCCAGCAGCTTAATCCGGGGGGAGCTGTTTTTT. Translated: CASSLIRGELFF.

This clone was found a few times. The chain has TRBV7-8 and TRBJ2-7; no firm D call. The germline V gene has CDR1 SGHVS and CDR2 FQNEAQ. The length of the CDR3 is 13 residues. The germline V and J ends were trimmed by 4 bases and 7 bases, with 14 bases remaining between them. This CDR3 is CASSSRPLMEQYF. Here the CDR3 DNA reads TGTGCCAGCAGCTCACGCCCTTTGATGGAGCAGTACTTC.

The rearrangement uses TRBV2 and TRBJ2-3; 11 bases align to TRBD2. Germline V gene sequence: CDR1 SNHLY, CDR2 FYNNEI. The CDR3 covers 15 residues. With V trimmed by 3 bases and J by 3 bases, 2 bases remained unmatched. CDR3: CASSDGTSGTDTQYF. CDR3 sequence (DNA): TGTGCCAGCAGTGATGGGACTAGCGGAACAGATACGCAGTATTTT.

The chain employs TRBV27 and TRBJ1-1; D uncertain. Germline V gene lookup returns CDR1 MNHEY and CDR2 SMNVEV (reference sequence). This CDR3 has 13 residues. The V end lost 5 bases, the J end lost 5 bases, and 12 bases lay between the germline ends. Here the CDR3 reads CASSPTAWTEAFF. CDR3 bases: TGTGCCAGCAGTCCCACAGCATGGACTGAAGCTTTCTTT.

The chain combines TRBV29-1 with TRBJ1-1; tentatively, D is TRBD1 (5 bases). Germline V gene lookup returns CDR1 SQVTM and CDR2 ANQGSEA. The V end was cut by 5 bases, the J end by 4 bases, with 11 bases between. The CDR3 has 12 residues. The CDR3 is CSVTGTGTEAFF. The CDR3 DNA sequence: TGCAGCGTTACCGGGACCGGCACTGAAGCTTTCTTT.

The chain combines TRBV5-4 with TRBJ1-2; D unresolved. The germline V and J ends were trimmed by 4 bases and 7 bases, with 20 bases remaining between them. Germline V gene sequence: CDR1 SGHNT, CDR2 YYREEE (reference sequence). The CDR3 runs to 15 residues. CDR3 region: CASSPYTASGSGYTF. Here the CDR3 DNA reads TGTGCCAGCAGCCCGTATACAGCTTCGGGTTCTGGCTACACCTTC.

This clone was counted once. J is TRBJ1-1 and V is TRBV6-1; D gene uncertain. Germline V CDR1 and CDR2: MNHNS, SASEGT. Trimming shortened V by 3 bases and J by 6 bases, and 14 bases separated the two germline ends. The CDR3 consists of 14 residues. DNA for the CDR3: TGTGCCAGCAGTGATGGAACGGGATACCCTGAAGCTTTCTTT. Protein: CASSDGTGYPEAFF.

The rearrangement uses TRBV6-1 and TRBJ2-7; TRBD2 is a possible D gene (6 bases). This CDR3 has 14 amino acids. CDR1 is MNHNS and CDR2 is SASEGT in the germline V gene. Trimming took 7 bases from V and 2 from J, leaving 15 bases between them. The DNA of the CDR3 is TGTGCCAGCACCGGAGGGGAGGTCGCCTACGAGCAGTACTTC. It encodes CASTGGEVAYEQYF.

This clone was recorded only once. The chain couples TRBV19 to TRBJ2-7; D is perhaps TRBD2 (6 bases). Looked up from germline, CDR1 is LNHDA and CDR2 is SQIVND (reference sequence). V dropped 3 bases and J dropped 1 base, with 13 bases sitting between them. The CDR3 is made up of 15 amino acids. DNA for the CDR3: TGTGCCAGTAGTATTTTGACGGGAGAATCCTACGAGCAGTACTTC. As protein: CASSILTGESYEQYF.

This chain uses TRBV28 with TRBJ2-1; the match to TRBD2 covers 13 bases. V lost 6 bases to trimming and J lost 8 bases; unmatched junction nucleotides: 4. Germline CDR1 and CDR2: MDHEN and SYDVKM. This CDR3 has 14 residues. The CDR3 here is CASSWTSGSDEQFF. The CDR3 DNA reads as TGTGCCAGCAGCTGGACTAGCGGGAGCGATGAGCAGTTCTTC.

This clone was found once. The rearrangement links TRBV7-9 to TRBJ2-5, with D perhaps TRBD2 (6 bases). This CDR3 spans 15 amino acids. Germline V lookup: CDR1 SEHNR, CDR2 FQNEAQ (reference sequence). V was pared by 5 bases and J by 5 bases, with 18 bases between. The CDR3, as DNA: TGTGCCAGCAGCCTTTCCCTTGGAGGGAGGGAGACCCAGTACTTC. This sequence encodes CASSLSLGGRETQYF.

The gene calls are TRBV5-1 and TRBJ1-4; D not certain. Between the trimmed V and J ends, which lost 2 bases and 2 bases, there was a span of 7 bases. Looked up from germline, CDR1 is SGHRS and CDR2 is YFSETQ. The CDR3 has 14 amino acids. CDR3 DNA sequence: TGCGCCAGCAGCTTCGGCGGCACTAATGAAAAACTGTTTTTT. Its protein is CASSFGGTNEKLFF.

This chain joins TRBV28 and TRBJ1-5, with D perhaps TRBD1 (6 bases). The length of the CDR3 is 16 residues. The V end was cut by 4 bases, the J end by 5 bases, with 18 bases between. CDR1 and CDR2 (germline): MDHEN, SYDVKM. DNA of the CDR3: TGTGCCAGCAGTTCCCCCCCCGGGACAAAATATCAGCCCCAGCATTTT. This codes for CASSSPPGTKYQPQHF.

This clone is a singleton in its sample. The V call is TRBV6-1, the J call TRBJ2-1; 9 bases fit TRBD1. Germline CDR1 MNHNS, CDR2 SASEGT. With 2 bases clipped from V and 7 bases from J, the junction kept 9 bases outside the gene matches. The CDR3 extends over 16 amino acids. Here the CDR3 DNA reads TGTGCCAGCAGTGAAAGGGAAGGGACAGGGCTGAATGAGCAGTTCTTC. Amino acid sequence: CASSEREGTGLNEQFF.

V gene TRBV5-4 combines with J gene TRBJ1-3, with D possibly matching TRBD1 (5 bases). Germline lookup yields CDR1 SGHNT and CDR2 YYREEE (reference sequence). With 0 bases removed from V and 11 bases from J, the gap between germline ends came to 12 bases. This CDR3 has 13 residues. This CDR3 is CASSLDFSGAIYF. The CDR3 nucleotides are TGTGCCAGCAGCTTGGACTTTTCGGGGGCCATATATTTT.

A single count supports this clone. The V gene is TRBV27, the J gene TRBJ2-7, with 8 positions matching TRBD2. The ends lost 3 bases at V and 7 bases at J; junction bases unmatched: 8. CDR3 length: 14 residues. Looked up from germline, CDR1 is MNHEY and CDR2 is SMNVEV (reference sequence). The CDR3 sequence is CASSFSGTAREQYF. The CDR3 DNA reads TGTGCCAGCAGTTTTAGCGGGACCGCTCGGGAGCAGTACTTC.

CDR3: CSGGEVSHEQYF. CDR3 bases: TGCAGCGGAGGGGAGGTTTCCCACGAGCAGTACTTC. The chain couples TRBV29-1 to TRBJ2-7; D may be TRBD2 (6 bases). Looked up from germline, CDR1 is SQVTM and CDR2 is ANQGSEA. CDR3 length equals 12 residues. V was trimmed by 7 bases and J by 5 bases, leaving 15 bases between them.

Here the CDR3 reads CAVGVKASRERYNEQFF. The CDR3 nucleotides read TGTGCCGTCGGGGTAAAAGCTTCGAGGGAACGCTACAATGAGCAGTTCTTC. The gene calls are TRBV28 and TRBJ2-1; D possibly corresponds to TRBD2 (5 bases). With 11 bases removed from V and 3 bases from J, the gap between germline ends came to 26 bases. CDR1 MDHEN and CDR2 SYDVKM come from the germline V gene. The CDR3 consists of 17 residues. Drawing the rest from reference TRBV28 and TRBJ2-1, the complete variable domain is DVKVTQSSRYLVKRTGEKVFLECVQDMDHENMFWYRQDPGLGLRLIYFSYDVKMKEKGDIPEGYSVSREKKERFSLILESASTNQTSMYLCAVGVKASRERYNEQFFGPGTRLTVL.

The chain recombines TRBV27 with TRBJ2-1; TRBD2 is a possible D gene (5 bases). Deletions cut 4 bases from V and 12 bases from J, with 10 bases between. Germline V gene data show CDR1 as MNHEY and CDR2 as SMNVEV (reference sequence). This CDR3 is built from 11 residues. The CDR3 spells CASSSGGGQFF. CDR3 sequence (DNA): TGTGCCAGCAGTTCTGGAGGAGGGCAGTTCTTC.